The rows below give T cell receptor beta chains drawn from one sample of a study of CD8+CD57+ T cells in acquired aplastic anemia. TCRdb re-called the reads with MiXCR, one entry per CDR3 protein. The table has approximately 190,000 distinct CDR3 sequences, around half seen once; the top ten hold about 9.7%. Sequencing used sorted CD4+, CD8+, or CD8+CD57+ T cells (not recorded which) from PBMCs. All receptors come from a human donor with aplastic anemia. CDR3s include the opening cysteine and the closing phenylalanine or tryptophan. The D gene is left open where the match is weak. For some rows the clone size is stated as once, few or many, or as a class when expanded; others skip it.

>TRBJ2-5|many|TRBD2|TRBV20-1
CSARSGGDNQETQYF
>TRBJ2-1|.|TRBD2|TRBV4-2
CASSHRTSGRFANEQFF
>TRBJ1-2|many|.|TRBV10-1
CASSEKDIPYGYTF
>TRBJ2-7|many|TRBD2|TRBV10-1
CASSETSGSYEQYF
>TRBJ1-1|many|.|TRBV4-1
CASSQDSRDHTEAFF
>TRBJ2-7|.|TRBD2|TRBV20-1
CSARPTSGRAEYF
>TRBJ2-1|.|.|TRBV24-1
CATSDLRSGPEQFF
>TRBJ1-3|.|.|TRBV19
CASKTGNTIYF
>TRBJ2-7|many|TRBD1|TRBV20-1
CSAQLGGRGRHEQYF
>TRBJ2-7|.|TRBD1|TRBV10-3
CASSWQGASYEQYF
>TRBJ1-2|.|.|TRBV28
CASSSNRWIYGYTF
>TRBJ2-6|many|.|TRBV5-6
CASSQPGSGANVLTF
>TRBJ1-2|once|.|TRBV2
CASTPANYGYTF
>TRBJ2-5|.|.|TRBV7-3
CASSSQAAGTQYF
>TRBJ2-1|.|TRBD2|TRBV10-2
CASRRGWTYNEQFF
>TRBJ1-2|.|TRBD1|TRBV29-1
CSVPGQTNYGYTF
>TRBJ1-1|few|.|TRBV29-1
CSVVVWGIENTEAFF
>TRBJ1-5|.|.|TRBV24-1
CATSQGSNQPQHF
>TRBJ2-7|.|.|TRBV6-2/TRBV6-3
CASRTAAYSYEQYF
>TRBJ1-4|many|TRBD1|TRBV4-2
CASSRGQLTTNEKLFF
>TRBJ2-7|.|TRBD2|TRBV20-1
CSEGLAGSYEQYF
>TRBJ1-6|few|.|TRBV19
CASSKGILNSPLHF
>TRBJ1-2|many|.|TRBV6-5
CASSYSSPVNYGYTF
>TRBJ2-7|many|.|TRBV15
CATSRVGLTQYF
>TRBJ1-1|once|.|TRBV19
CASRRGPSGNTEAFF
>TRBJ2-2|few|.|TRBV29-1
CSVGQNTGELFF
>TRBJ2-5|many|.|TRBV5-1
CASSSRTESQETQYF
>TRBJ2-1|.|TRBD1|TRBV7-6
CASSLADSTGQHLNEQFF
>TRBJ2-2|.|TRBD2|TRBV5-1
CASSPGLAGDGANTGELFF
>TRBJ2-7|few|.|TRBV5-5
CASSLVPLEQYEQYF
>TRBJ2-6|.|.|TRBV20-1
CSASRGPGANVLTF
>TRBJ2-7|.|.|TRBV11-2
CASSLYRAGYEQYF
>TRBJ2-7|once|TRBD1|TRBV5-4
CASSWDRGLEQYF
>TRBJ2-7|many|.|TRBV15
CATPGQPYEQYF
>TRBJ2-7|many|.|TRBV6-6
CASSRELAVVYEQYF
>TRBJ2-5|few|TRBD2|TRBV6-1
CASSDLGTSGSWGETQYF
>TRBJ1-1|.|.|TRBV29-1
CSSLAGSNTEAFF
>TRBJ1-5|many|.|TRBV5-6
CASNRHGDNQPQHF
>TRBJ2-3|.|.|TRBV6-6
CASSYRTTYTDTQYF
>TRBJ2-5|.|TRBD1|TRBV20-1
CSATDRPRETQYF
>TRBJ2-1|many|TRBD2|TRBV6-5
CASSSKGLAYNEQFF
>TRBJ2-1|many|TRBD2|TRBV20-1
CSADPGTRFKLTEQFF
>TRBJ2-1|many|.|TRBV20-1
CSARAGGARREFNEQFF
>TRBJ2-1|.|.|TRBV6-2/TRBV6-3
CASSYGLWVQHNEQFF
>TRBJ1-2|many|.|TRBV7-2
CASSTAPRVGYGYTF
>TRBJ2-1|.|.|TRBV2
CASRNTGTEQFF
>TRBJ2-1|many|TRBD1|TRBV7-6
CASSSGQGGPYNEQFF
>TRBJ2-1|.|TRBD2|TRBV29-1
CSVEGREGHEQFF
>TRBJ2-3|.|TRBD2|TRBV29-1
CSVDTSGTARTDTQYF
>TRBJ2-2|once|.|TRBV10-1
CASSEASANTGELFF
>TRBJ2-7|.|TRBD2|TRBV6-5
CASSLASGSYEQYF
>TRBJ1-1|.|.|TRBV12-5
CASGFTMGFGTEAFF
>TRBJ2-7|many|.|TRBV7-9
CASSFTQGSSYEQYF